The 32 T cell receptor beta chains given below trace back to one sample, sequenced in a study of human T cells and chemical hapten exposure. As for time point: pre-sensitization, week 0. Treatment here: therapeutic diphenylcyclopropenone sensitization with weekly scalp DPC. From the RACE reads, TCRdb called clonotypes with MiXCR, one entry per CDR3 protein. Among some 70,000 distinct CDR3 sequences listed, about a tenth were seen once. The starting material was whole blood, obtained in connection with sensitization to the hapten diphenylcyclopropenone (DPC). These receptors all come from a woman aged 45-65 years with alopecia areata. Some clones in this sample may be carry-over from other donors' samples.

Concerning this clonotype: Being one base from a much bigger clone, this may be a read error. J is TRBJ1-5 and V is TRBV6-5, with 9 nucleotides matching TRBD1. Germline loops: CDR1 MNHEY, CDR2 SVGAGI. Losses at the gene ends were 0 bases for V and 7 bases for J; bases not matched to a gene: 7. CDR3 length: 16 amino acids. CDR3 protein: CASSYSGQGTRQPQHF. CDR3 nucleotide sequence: TGTGCCAGCAGTTACTCCGGACAGGGGACAAGGCAGCCCCAGCATTTT.

For the CDR3, the DNA is TGCAGCGTTGAAGAAAAGGGGGGGAACACTGAAGCTTTCTTT. Protein product: CSVEEKGGNTEAFF. The chain couples TRBV29-1 to TRBJ1-1; D might be TRBD1 (6 bases). The CDR3 loop spans 14 amino acids. Trimming took off 0 bases at V and 1 base at J, with 9 bases between the two ends. Per the germline V gene, CDR1 is SQVTM and CDR2 is ANQGSEA.

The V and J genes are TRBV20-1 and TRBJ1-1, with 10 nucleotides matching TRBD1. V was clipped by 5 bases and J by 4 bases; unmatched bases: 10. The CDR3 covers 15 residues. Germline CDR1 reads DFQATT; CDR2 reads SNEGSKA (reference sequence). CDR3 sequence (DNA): TGCAGTGCTCCTCCCTGGGACAGGGGAGGCACTGAAGCTTTCTTT. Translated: CSAPPWDRGGTEAFF.

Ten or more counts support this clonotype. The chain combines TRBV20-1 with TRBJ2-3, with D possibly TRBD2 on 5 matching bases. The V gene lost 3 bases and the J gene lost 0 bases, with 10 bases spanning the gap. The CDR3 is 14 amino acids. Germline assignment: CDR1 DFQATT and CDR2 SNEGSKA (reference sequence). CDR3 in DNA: TGCAGTGCTAGGACTAAATCTAGCACAGATACGCAGTATTTT. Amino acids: CSARTKSSTDTQYF.

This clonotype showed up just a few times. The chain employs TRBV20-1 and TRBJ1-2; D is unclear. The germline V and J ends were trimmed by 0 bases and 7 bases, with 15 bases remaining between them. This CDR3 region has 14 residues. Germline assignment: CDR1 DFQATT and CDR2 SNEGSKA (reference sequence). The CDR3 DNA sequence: TGCAGTGCTAGAGATCTAGGTTCCTTCAGTGGCTACACCTTC. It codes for CSARDLGSFSGYTF.

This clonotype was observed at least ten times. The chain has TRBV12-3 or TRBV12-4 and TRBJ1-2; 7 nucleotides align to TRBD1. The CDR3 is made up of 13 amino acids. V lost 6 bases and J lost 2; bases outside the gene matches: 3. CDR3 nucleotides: TGTGCCAGCAGGCCGACAGGGAACTATGGCTACACCTTC. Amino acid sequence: CASRPTGNYGYTF.

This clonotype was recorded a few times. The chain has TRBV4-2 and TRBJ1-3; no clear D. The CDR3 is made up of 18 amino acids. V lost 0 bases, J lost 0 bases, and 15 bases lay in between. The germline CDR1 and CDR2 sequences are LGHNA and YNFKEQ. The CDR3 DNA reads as TGTGCCAGCAGCCAAGAAGGAGGACGGATGGTCTCTGGAAACACCATATATTTT. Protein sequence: CASSQEGGRMVSGNTIYF.

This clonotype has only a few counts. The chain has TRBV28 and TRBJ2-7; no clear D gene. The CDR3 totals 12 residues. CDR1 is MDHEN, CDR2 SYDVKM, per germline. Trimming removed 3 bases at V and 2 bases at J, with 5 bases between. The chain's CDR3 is CASSFSPYEQYF. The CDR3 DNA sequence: TGTGCCAGCAGTTTCAGCCCCTACGAGCAGTACTTC.

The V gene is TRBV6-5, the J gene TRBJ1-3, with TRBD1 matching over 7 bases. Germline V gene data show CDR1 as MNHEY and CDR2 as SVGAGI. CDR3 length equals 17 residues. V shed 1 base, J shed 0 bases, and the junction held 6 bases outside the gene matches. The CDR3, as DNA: TGTGCCAGCAGTTACTATAGGACAGGCGTCTCTGGAAACACCATATATTTT. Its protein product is CASSYYRTGVSGNTIYF.

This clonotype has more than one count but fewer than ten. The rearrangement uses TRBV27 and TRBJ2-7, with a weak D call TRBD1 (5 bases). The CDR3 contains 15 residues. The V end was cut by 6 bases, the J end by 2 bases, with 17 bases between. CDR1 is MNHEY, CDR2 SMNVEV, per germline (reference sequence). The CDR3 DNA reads TGTGCCAGCAGACTTACCCCGGACACAACCTACGAGCAGTACTTC. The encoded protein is CASRLTPDTTYEQYF.

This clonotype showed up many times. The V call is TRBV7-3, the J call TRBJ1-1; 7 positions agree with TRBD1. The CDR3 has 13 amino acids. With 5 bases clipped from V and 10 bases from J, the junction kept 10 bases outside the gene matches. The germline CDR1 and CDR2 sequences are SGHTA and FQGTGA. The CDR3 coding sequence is TGTGCCAGCAGCACGACAGAGGGGGCTCGAGCTTTCTTT. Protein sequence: CASSTTEGARAFF. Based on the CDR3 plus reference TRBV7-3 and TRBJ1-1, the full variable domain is GAGVSQTPSNKVTEKGKYVELRCDPISGHTALYWYRQSLGQGPEFLIYFQGTGAADDSGLPNDRFFAVRPEGSVSTLKIQRTERGDSAVYLCASSTTEGARAFFGQGTRLTVV.

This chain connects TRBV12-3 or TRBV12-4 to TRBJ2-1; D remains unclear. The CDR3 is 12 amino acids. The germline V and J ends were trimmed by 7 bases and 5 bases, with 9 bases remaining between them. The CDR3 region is CASKDPDNEQFF. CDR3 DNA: TGTGCCAGCAAGGACCCGGACAATGAGCAGTTCTTC.

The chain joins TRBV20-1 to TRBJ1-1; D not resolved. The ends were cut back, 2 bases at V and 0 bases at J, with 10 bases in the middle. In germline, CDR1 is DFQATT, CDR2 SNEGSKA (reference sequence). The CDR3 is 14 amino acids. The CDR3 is CSARQRGVNTEAFF. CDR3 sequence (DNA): TGCAGTGCTAGACAACGGGGAGTGAACACTGAAGCTTTCTTT.

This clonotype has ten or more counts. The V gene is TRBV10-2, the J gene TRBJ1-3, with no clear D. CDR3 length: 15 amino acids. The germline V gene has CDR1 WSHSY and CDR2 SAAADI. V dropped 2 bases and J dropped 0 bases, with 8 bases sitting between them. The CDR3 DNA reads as TGCGCCAGCAGTGAGATCCAGAGCTCTGGAAACACCATATATTTT. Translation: CASSEIQSSGNTIYF.

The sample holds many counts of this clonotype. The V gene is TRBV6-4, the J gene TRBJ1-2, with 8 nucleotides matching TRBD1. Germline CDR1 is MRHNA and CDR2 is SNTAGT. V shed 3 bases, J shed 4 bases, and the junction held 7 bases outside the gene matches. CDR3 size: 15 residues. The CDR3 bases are TGTGCCAGCAGTGAGTCAGGGGGCAGCGGCTATGGCTACACCTTC. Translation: CASSESGGSGYGYTF.

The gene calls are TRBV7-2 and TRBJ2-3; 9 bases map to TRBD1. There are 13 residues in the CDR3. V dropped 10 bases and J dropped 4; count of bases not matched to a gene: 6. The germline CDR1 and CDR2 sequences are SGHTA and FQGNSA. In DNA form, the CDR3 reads TGTGCCATCAAGACAGGGGGAGCAGATACGCAGTATTTT. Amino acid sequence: CAIKTGGADTQYF. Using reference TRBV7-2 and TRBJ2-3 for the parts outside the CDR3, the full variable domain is GAGVSQSPSNKVTEKGKDVELRCDPISGHTALYWYRQSLGQGLEFLIYFQGNSAPDKSGLPSDRFSAERTGGSVSTLTIQRTQQEDSAVYLCAIKTGGADTQYFGPGTRLTVL.

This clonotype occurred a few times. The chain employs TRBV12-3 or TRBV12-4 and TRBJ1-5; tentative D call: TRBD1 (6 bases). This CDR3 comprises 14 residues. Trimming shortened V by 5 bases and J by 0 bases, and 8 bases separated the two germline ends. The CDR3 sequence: CASSRTASNQPQHF. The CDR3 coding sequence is TGTGCCAGCAGTAGGACAGCTAGCAATCAGCCCCAGCATTTT.

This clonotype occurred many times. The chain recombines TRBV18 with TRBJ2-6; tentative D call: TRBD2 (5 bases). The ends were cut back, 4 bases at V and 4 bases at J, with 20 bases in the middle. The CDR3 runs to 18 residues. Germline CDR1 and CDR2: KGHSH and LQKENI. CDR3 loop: CASSQSRRMVTGANVLTF. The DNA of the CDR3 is TGTGCCAGCTCACAGTCACGGAGGATGGTTACCGGGGCCAACGTCCTGACTTTC.

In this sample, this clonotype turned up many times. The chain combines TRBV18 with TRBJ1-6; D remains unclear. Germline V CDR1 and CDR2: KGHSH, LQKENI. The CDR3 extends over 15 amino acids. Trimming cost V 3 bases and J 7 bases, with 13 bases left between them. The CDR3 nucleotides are TGTGCCAGCTCACCGGCGCCCGCCGTCAATTCACCCCTCCACTTT. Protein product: CASSPAPAVNSPLHF.

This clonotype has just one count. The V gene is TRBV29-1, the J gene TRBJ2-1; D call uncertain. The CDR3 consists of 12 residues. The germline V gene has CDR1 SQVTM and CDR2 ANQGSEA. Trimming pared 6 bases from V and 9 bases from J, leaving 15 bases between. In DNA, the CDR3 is TGCAGCGTGAAGTTAACTTCGGGTGAGCAGTTCTTC. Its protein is CSVKLTSGEQFF.

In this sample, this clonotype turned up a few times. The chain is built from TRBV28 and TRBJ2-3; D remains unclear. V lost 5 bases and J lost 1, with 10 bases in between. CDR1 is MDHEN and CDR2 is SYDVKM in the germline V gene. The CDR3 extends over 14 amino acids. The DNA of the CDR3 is TGTGCCAGCAGTCCTTACCTGGGCACAGATACGCAGTATTTT. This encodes CASSPYLGTDTQYF.

CDR3: CASMDRVRNQPQHF. The CDR3 nucleotides read TGCGCCAGTATGGACAGGGTTCGCAATCAGCCCCAGCATTTT. This chain joins TRBV23-1 and TRBJ1-5; 8 nucleotides agree with TRBD1. TRBV23-1 is sorted into the ORF group, with uncertain function. The CDR3 runs to 14 residues. The V gene end was trimmed by 9 bases and the J gene end by 2 bases; junction bases not matched to a gene: 6.

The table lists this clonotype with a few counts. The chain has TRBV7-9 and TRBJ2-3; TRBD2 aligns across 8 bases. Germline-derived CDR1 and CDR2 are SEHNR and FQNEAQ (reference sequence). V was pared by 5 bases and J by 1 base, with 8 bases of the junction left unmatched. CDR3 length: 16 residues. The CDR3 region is CASSPGGGLGTDTQYF. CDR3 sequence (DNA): TGTGCCAGCAGCCCCGGGGGGGGCTTGGGCACAGATACGCAGTATTTT.

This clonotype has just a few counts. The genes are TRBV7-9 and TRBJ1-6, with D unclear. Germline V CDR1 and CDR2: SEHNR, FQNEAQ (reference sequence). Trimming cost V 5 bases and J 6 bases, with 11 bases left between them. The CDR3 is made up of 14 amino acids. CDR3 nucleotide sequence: TGTGCCAGCAGCCTCGACACCCTTAATTCACCCCTCCACTTT. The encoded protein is CASSLDTLNSPLHF.

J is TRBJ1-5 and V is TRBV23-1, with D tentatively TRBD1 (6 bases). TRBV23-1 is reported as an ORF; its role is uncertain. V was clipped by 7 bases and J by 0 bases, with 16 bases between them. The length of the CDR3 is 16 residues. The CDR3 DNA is TGCGCCAGCAACCAAGAGGGAGGGGGTAGCAATCAGCCCCAGCATTTT. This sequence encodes CASNQEGGGSNQPQHF.

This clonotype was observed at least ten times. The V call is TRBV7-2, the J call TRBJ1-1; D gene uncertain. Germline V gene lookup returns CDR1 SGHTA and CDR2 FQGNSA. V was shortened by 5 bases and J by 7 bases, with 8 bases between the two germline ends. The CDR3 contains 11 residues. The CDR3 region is CASSQLNEAFF. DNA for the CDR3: TGTGCCAGCAGCCAATTAAATGAAGCTTTCTTT. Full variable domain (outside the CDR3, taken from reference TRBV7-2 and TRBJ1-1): GAGVSQSPSNKVTEKGKDVELRCDPISGHTALYWYRQSLGQGLEFLIYFQGNSAPDKSGLPSDRFSAERTGGSVSTLTIQRTQQEDSAVYLCASSQLNEAFFGQGTRLTVV.

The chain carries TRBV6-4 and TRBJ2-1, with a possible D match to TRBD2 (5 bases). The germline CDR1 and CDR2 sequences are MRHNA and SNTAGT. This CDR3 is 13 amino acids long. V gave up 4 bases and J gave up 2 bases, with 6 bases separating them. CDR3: CASSGEPYNEQFF. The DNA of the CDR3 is TGTGCCAGCAGTGGGGAGCCCTACAATGAGCAGTTCTTC.

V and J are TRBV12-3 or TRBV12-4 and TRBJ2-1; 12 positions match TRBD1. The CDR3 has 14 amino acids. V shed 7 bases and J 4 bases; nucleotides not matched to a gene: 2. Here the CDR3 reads CASKGQGAYNEQFF. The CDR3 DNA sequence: TGTGCCAGCAAGGGACAGGGGGCTTACAATGAGCAGTTCTTC.

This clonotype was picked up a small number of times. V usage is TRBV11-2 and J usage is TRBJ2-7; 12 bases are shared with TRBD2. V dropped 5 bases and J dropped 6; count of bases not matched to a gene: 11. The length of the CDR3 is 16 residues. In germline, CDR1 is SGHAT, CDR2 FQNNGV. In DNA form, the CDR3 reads TGTGCCAGCAGCGGAGCTAGCGGGAGGGTAGGAGGCGAGCAGTACTTC. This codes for CASSGASGRVGGEQYF.

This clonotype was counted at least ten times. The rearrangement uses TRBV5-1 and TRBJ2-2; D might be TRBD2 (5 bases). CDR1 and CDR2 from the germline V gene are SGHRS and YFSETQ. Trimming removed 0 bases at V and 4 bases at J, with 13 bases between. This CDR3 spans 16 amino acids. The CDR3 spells CASSLVASRSTGELFF. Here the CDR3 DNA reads TGCGCCAGCAGCTTGGTAGCGTCCCGCAGCACCGGGGAGCTGTTTTTT.

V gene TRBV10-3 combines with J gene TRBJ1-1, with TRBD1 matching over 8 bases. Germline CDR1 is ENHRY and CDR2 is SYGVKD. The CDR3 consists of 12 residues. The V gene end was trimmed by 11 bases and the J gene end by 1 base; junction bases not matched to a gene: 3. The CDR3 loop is CAAGQGNTEAFF. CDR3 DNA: TGTGCCGCAGGACAGGGGAACACTGAAGCTTTCTTT.

CDR3 amino acids: CASSLAQAGGFEAFF. CDR3 nucleotide sequence: TGTGCCAGCAGCTTAGCTCAGGCAGGGGGCTTTGAAGCTTTCTTT. This chain uses TRBV7-2 with TRBJ1-1, with 8 bases that match TRBD1. Germline V gene lookup returns CDR1 SGHTA and CDR2 FQGNSA. V trimming: 0 bases; J trimming: 7 bases; junction bases outside the gene matches: 7. The CDR3 consists of 15 residues.